These 15 T cell receptor beta chains were all obtained from the same sample, sequenced in a study of CD8 T cells in Susac syndrome. Random hexamers were used to reverse transcribe an amount of roughly 0.45 to 1 ug RNA. Each CDR3 protein gets one entry after TCRdb re-called the immunoSEQ multiplex PCR reads with MiXCR. Among 200,000 to 250,000 distinct CDR3 sequences listed, roughly nine tenths were seen once. The sample comprised CD8+ T cells from PBMCs. These receptors were taken from a human donor with multiple sclerosis.

The chain has TRBV28 and TRBJ1-2, with 7 bases matching TRBD1. The CDR3 totals 20 residues. After removal of 4 bases from V and 3 bases from J, the junction contained 23 bases not matched to a gene. The germline CDR1 and CDR2 sequences are MDHEN and SYDVKM. CDR3 DNA sequence: TGTGCCAGCAGTTCATCAAAACCGCACAGGGGCCTCATTCACTACTATGGCTACACCTTC. This encodes CASSSSKPHRGLIHYYGYTF.

The chain couples TRBV1 to TRBJ2-3; the table gives TRBD2 as D, unverified against the DNA. TRBV1 is a pseudogene segment. The CDR3 runs 14 residues. The CDR3 spells CTSSQEGLTDTQYF. For the CDR3, the DNA is TGCACCAGCAGCCAAGAAGGACTGACAGATACGCAGTATTTT.

The chain joins TRBV14 to TRBJ1-2, with D unclear. Trimming took 1 base from V and 7 from J, leaving 13 bases between them. Germline values: CDR1 SGHDN, CDR2 FVKESK. The CDR3 has 14 amino acids. The CDR3 DNA is TGTGCCAGCAGCCAAGGAACATATTCGGGTGGCTACACCTTC. Translation gives CASSQGTYSGGYTF.

The rearrangement links TRBV5-6 to TRBJ2-5; 13 positions match TRBD2. With V trimmed by 4 bases and J by 5 bases, 8 bases remained unmatched. Per the germline V gene, CDR1 is SGHDT and CDR2 is YYEEEE. The CDR3 is 16 amino acids. Here the CDR3 reads CASSQFGLAGEETQYF. The CDR3 DNA reads as TGTGCCAGCAGCCAATTTGGACTAGCGGGAGAGGAGACCCAGTACTTC.

The chain combines TRBV4-3 with TRBJ2-1; 12 bases match TRBD2. V shed 0 bases, J shed 9 bases, and the junction held 6 bases outside the gene matches. Germline V lookup: CDR1 LGHNA, CDR2 YSLEER. This CDR3 comprises 16 residues. The DNA of the CDR3 is TGCGCCAGCAGCCAAGATCACCTAGCGGGAGGGGGTGAGCAGTTCTTC. The encoded protein is CASSQDHLAGGGEQFF.

The chain uses TRBV7-6 and TRBJ2-6; D gene ambiguous. Trimming took off 0 bases at V and 2 bases at J, with 5 bases between the two ends. The CDR3 totals 15 residues. Germline CDR1 SGHVS, CDR2 FNYEAQ. In DNA form, the CDR3 reads TGTGCCAGCAGCTTAGCAGTGGCTGGGGCCAACGTCCTGACTTTC. As protein: CASSLAVAGANVLTF.

The chain links TRBV7-4 to TRBJ2-6; 7 bases line up with TRBD1. This CDR3 region has 15 residues. V gave up 5 bases and J gave up 4 bases; unmatched junction bases: 5. Germline V gene data show CDR1 as SGHVT and CDR2 as SQSDAQ. In DNA form, the CDR3 reads TGTGCCAGCAGCCCGACAGGGTCGGGGGCCAACGTCCTGACTTTC. Its protein is CASSPTGSGANVLTF. The whole variable domain, filled in from reference TRBV7-4 and TRBJ2-6, reads GAGVSQSPRYKVAKRGRDVALRCDSISGHVTLYWYRQTLGQGSEVLTYSQSDAQRDKSGRPSGRFSAERPERSVSTLKIQRTEQGDSAVYLCASSPTGSGANVLTFGAGSRLTVL.

J is TRBJ2-3 and V is TRBV25-1, with 7 bases matching TRBD1. Germline CDR1 is MGHDK and CDR2 is SYGVNS. With 2 bases clipped from V and 1 base from J, the junction kept 3 bases outside the gene matches. CDR3 size: 15 residues. The DNA for the CDR3 is TGTGCCAGCAGTGAACCCACAGGGGGCACAGATACGCAGTATTTT. Encoded protein: CASSEPTGGTDTQYF.

The chain uses TRBV5-5 and TRBJ2-7; D is ambiguous. The CDR3 is 14 amino acids. Germline V gives CDR1 SGHKS, CDR2 YYEKEE (reference sequence). V was cut by 0 bases and J by 0 bases, with 7 bases left in between. The CDR3 protein is CASSLDVNSYEQYF. The CDR3 DNA sequence: TGTGCCAGCAGCTTGGATGTCAACTCCTACGAGCAGTACTTC.

The chain uses TRBV11-1 and TRBJ1-4; D remains ambiguous. CDR1 is SGHAT and CDR2 is FQDESV in the germline V gene (reference sequence). V was trimmed by 2 bases and J by 4 bases, leaving 26 bases between them. CDR3 length: 20 residues. CDR3 protein: CASSLPDQGIMYPGNEKLFF. CDR3 in DNA: TGTGCCAGCAGCTTACCCGACCAAGGAATCATGTACCCTGGTAATGAAAAACTGTTTTTT.

The rearrangement joins TRBV9 to TRBJ1-1; D perhaps matches TRBD1 (6 bases). The CDR3 has 16 residues. Germline-derived CDR1 and CDR2 are SGDLS and YYNGEE. The V end was cut by 3 bases, the J end by 3 bases, with 18 bases between. The CDR3 DNA reads as TGTGCCAGCAGCGCATCCACAGGGACTGTACACACTGAAGCTTTCTTT. Translation: CASSASTGTVHTEAFF.

The V and J genes are TRBV7-9 and TRBJ1-4; no reliable D call. V lost 5 bases and J lost 8, with 21 bases in between. The CDR3 is 16 residues long. Germline CDR1 and CDR2: SEHNR and FQNEAQ (reference sequence). The DNA of the CDR3 is TGTGCCAGCAGCCCCGGGAAGGGCGGCCAAGGAGAAAAACTGTTTTTT. Its protein is CASSPGKGGQGEKLFF.

The chain links TRBV9 to TRBJ1-1, with a possible D match to TRBD1 (5 bases). The CDR3 is made up of 13 amino acids. Trimming took off 3 bases at V and 5 bases at J, with 11 bases between the two ends. In germline, CDR1 is SGDLS, CDR2 YYNGEE. The CDR3 DNA is TGTGCCAGCAGCGCCTCAGGGCGGACTGAAGCTTTCTTT. Translating gives CASSASGRTEAFF.

CDR3 region: CASSRGGRNYGYTF. Here the CDR3 DNA reads TGCGCCAGCAGCCGGGGGGGGAGAAACTATGGCTACACCTTC. V usage is TRBV4-1 and J usage is TRBJ1-2; a possible D gene is TRBD1 (5 bases). Trimming stripped 4 bases from V and 2 bases from J, with 11 bases between. CDR3 length: 14 amino acids. From germline, CDR1 is MGHRA and CDR2 YSYEKL.

The J gene is TRBJ2-4, the V gene TRBV7-8; no definite D call. CDR3 length: 16 residues. Germline V CDR1 and CDR2: SGHVS, FQNEAQ. V was clipped by 3 bases and J by 1 base, with 13 bases between them. The CDR3 sequence is CASSLNPNGAKNIQYF. CDR3 sequence (DNA): TGTGCCAGCAGCTTGAACCCAAACGGGGCCAAAAACATTCAGTACTTC.